The 10 T cell receptor beta chains in this list originate from one sample, sequenced in a study of beta chain features in type 1 diabetes. All of the isolated RNA was reverse transcribed, so expressed TCRB transcripts were sequenced. Sequencing was performed with immunoSEQ multiplex PCR; in TCRdb, only in-frame clones are kept and a portion is missing. The sample consists of under 900,000 clones, under 20% of them appearing once. The sample was naive CD4+ T cells from blood. These receptors all come from a woman aged 18-29 years in good health.

This clone showed up just a few times. J is TRBJ2-1 and V is TRBV5-5; 10 bases are a match to TRBD1. V lost 4 bases, J lost 9 bases, and 7 bases stayed unmatched. Germline V gene sequence: CDR1 SGHKS, CDR2 YYEKEE (reference sequence). This CDR3 has 14 amino acids. CDR3: CASSRGQGEGEQFF. CDR3 nucleotides: TGTGCCAGCAGCCGTGGACAGGGGGAAGGTGAGCAGTTCTTC.

V gene TRBV7-9 combines with J gene TRBJ2-2; 9 bases line up with TRBD1. This CDR3 is built from 17 residues. Per germline, CDR1 SEHNR and CDR2 FQNEAQ (reference sequence). Trimming took 0 bases from V and 4 from J; bases not matched to a gene: 6. CDR3 protein: CASSLAGTGLITGELFF. The DNA for the CDR3 is TGTGCCAGCAGCTTAGCAGGGACAGGGCTCATCACCGGGGAGCTGTTTTTT.

V usage is TRBV7-9 and J usage is TRBJ2-1; TRBD2 aligns across 9 bases. Germline values: CDR1 SEHNR, CDR2 FQNEAQ (reference sequence). CDR3 size: 15 residues. With V trimmed by 5 bases and J by 4 bases, 6 bases remained unmatched. The CDR3 coding sequence is TGTGCCAGCAGCCAGGGGACTAGCAGATACAATGAGCAGTTCTTC. It encodes CASSQGTSRYNEQFF.

This clone has only a few counts. The chain uses TRBV7-9 and TRBJ2-7; TRBD2 aligns across 10 bases. Germline CDR1 reads SEHNR; CDR2 reads FQNEAQ (reference sequence). After removal of 5 bases from V and 0 bases from J, the junction contained 10 bases not matched to a gene. The CDR3 loop spans 17 amino acids. For the CDR3, the DNA is TGTGCCAGCAGCGGAACACTAGCGGGACTCTCCTCCTACGAGCAGTACTTC. Translated, it gives CASSGTLAGLSSYEQYF.

This clone was picked up a small number of times. The genes are TRBV14 and TRBJ2-2; TRBD1 or TRBD2 may be the D gene (5 bases each). V lost 4 bases to trimming and J lost 5 bases, with 11 bases between them. CDR1 SGHDN and CDR2 FVKESK come from the germline V gene. The CDR3 totals 14 residues. The CDR3 here is CASSRGTATGELFF. The CDR3 DNA is TGTGCCAGCAGCCGGGGGACGGCGACCGGGGAGCTGTTTTTT.

This clone showed up just a few times. The chain couples TRBV7-2 to TRBJ2-1; D is ambiguous. This CDR3 is 14 amino acids long. Germline V gene sequence: CDR1 SGHTA, CDR2 FQGNSA. With 5 bases removed from V and 0 bases from J, the gap between germline ends came to 8 bases. CDR3 in DNA: TGTGCCAGCAGCATCCAGACCTCCTACAATGAGCAGTTCTTC. It is translated as CASSIQTSYNEQFF.

The chain combines TRBV5-1 with TRBJ2-3; possibly TRBD1 or TRBD2 for D (6 bases each). This CDR3 contains 17 residues. V gave up 3 bases and J gave up 2 bases, with 19 bases separating them. Looked up from germline, CDR1 is SGHRS and CDR2 is YFSETQ. The CDR3 protein is CASSSGATNRFTDTQYF. The CDR3 DNA follows: TGCGCCAGCAGCTCGGGGGCGACTAACAGGTTCACAGATACGCAGTATTTT. Full variable domain (outside the CDR3, taken from reference TRBV5-1 and TRBJ2-3): KAGVTQTPRYLIKTRGQQVTLSCSPISGHRSVSWYQQTPGQGLQFLFEYFSETQRNKGNFPGRFSGRQFSNSRSEMNVSTLELGDSALYLCASSSGATNRFTDTQYFGPGTRLTVL.

This chain connects TRBV28 to TRBJ1-4; a weak D match, TRBD1 (5 bases). V shed 6 bases and J shed 8 bases, with 7 bases lying between them. Germline V gene lookup returns CDR1 MDHEN and CDR2 SYDVKM. The CDR3 covers 11 residues. CDR3 sequence reads: CASRGVEKLFF. The CDR3, as DNA: TGTGCCAGCAGGGGGGTCGAAAAACTGTTTTTT.

The sample holds a few counts of this clone. This chain joins TRBV18 and TRBJ1-3, with D maybe TRBD1 (6 bases). CDR3 length equals 17 residues. V lost 5 bases to trimming and J lost 0 bases, with 17 bases between them. Looked up from germline, CDR1 is KGHSH and CDR2 is LQKENI. The CDR3 sequence: CASSTRSLTGSGNTIYF. Here the CDR3 DNA reads TGTGCCAGCTCAACACGGAGCCTGACAGGCTCTGGAAACACCATATATTTT. Full variable domain (rest looked up from reference TRBV18 and TRBJ1-3): NAGVMQNPRHLVRRRGQEARLRCSPMKGHSHVYWYRQLPEEGLKFMVYLQKENIIDESGMPKERFSAEFPKEGPSILRIQQVVRGDSAAYFCASSTRSLTGSGNTIYFGEGSWLTVV.

The table lists this clone with a few counts. The chain carries TRBV14 and TRBJ2-5; a possible D gene is TRBD2 (6 bases). The CDR3 extends over 21 amino acids. Germline V gene data show CDR1 as SGHDN and CDR2 as FVKESK. Trimming removed 4 bases from V and 5 bases from J, with 35 bases in between. As DNA, the CDR3 is TGTGCCAGCAGCCCGCGCCGGGAGACAAGGATCTCAGTATCCAATCTCGAGACCCAGTACTTC. Translation gives CASSPRRETRISVSNLETQYF.